This T cell receptor beta chain originates from a study of T cells in Graves' hyperthyroidism and ophthalmopathy (dated by TCRdb to about 2019). About the study as a whole: Peripheral blood samples were taken at the time of initial diagnosis, prior to any treatment. A discovery cohort of about 96 patients, 43 with Graves' ophthalmopathy and about 58 with stable Graves' hyperthyroidism, was used to find distinguishing TCR V-J signatures. Prospective prediction of ophthalmopathy was tested in an independent validation cohort of approximately 19 hyperthyroidism patients and 17 patients who later progressed to ophthalmopathy. For training and testing, the 100 or so patients in the discovery cohort were randomly divided in a 7:3 ratio. In addition, the study compared T-cell repertoires in thyroid tissue and in blood from 6 or 7 Graves' hyperthyroidism patients. Once sampling was done, hyperthyroidism patients were given methimazole at a starting dose of 30 mg daily, whereas ophthalmopathy patients were given high-dose intravenous methylprednisolone. The paper describes TCR Vbeta CDR3 sequencing of 140 or so peripheral blood samples, made up of 43 ophthalmopathy patients, approximately 73 hyperthyroidism patients and 17 progressor patients. The study at large found these results: In cross-validation, a model built on a 13 V-J signature told ophthalmopathy apart from stable hyperthyroidism with approximately 91% sensitivity and about 81% specificity, and in testing the same model reached 80%/75%. No statistical method was used to set the sample size in advance, and investigators knew the group allocation. In validation, the model predicted progression to ophthalmopathy a median of about 6.8 months before onset, with roughly 70% sensitivity and 72.22% specificity. Blood samples also contained most of the expanded thyroid clonotypes (frequency above 0.001), which suggests that blood repertoires may reflect thyroid immune responses.

Taken from cysteine to phenylalanine, the CDR3 has 14 residues. Only the CDR3 region is kept as DNA, spanning 42 bases read in frame from base 1. Relative to germline, V is 1 base shorter and J is 0 bases shorter, with 6 bases between their ends. Via the germline V gene, CDR1 is MNHNS and CDR2 SASEGT. TCR beta CDR3 regions were amplified from RNA transcripts. For the first round of RT-PCR on the TCR CDR3, the HTBI primer set was used together with the Qiagen OneStep RT-PCR kit. Libraries were constructed in a second round of multiplex PCR, after which size selection and purification were carried out. Sequencing of the libraries was done on an Illumina HiSeq2000 using paired-end 100 bp reads. From the authors' description of their analysis: Raw data were processed with SOAPnuke, discarding reads with adapters, uncalled bases, mean Phred below 15, or no exact constant-primer or identifier match. COPE v1.2.5 was used to merge the high-quality paired reads, and each unique nucleotide sequence was defined as a clonotype. MiTCR v1.1 was used to align clonotypes to the IMGT TRBV, TRBD and TRBJ reference segments. The analysis was restricted to V-J combinations with a frequency above 0.0001, which together covered roughly 99% of the repertoires. The TCS score was defined as F50 (clonal expansion) divided by E x V (chaos), with BLOSUM62-based TCRdist calculated between CDR3 peptides within each V-J. Welch's t-statistics and random forest reduced around 520 V-J features to 13, which were used in a naive Bayes classifier (R e1071). TCRdb trimmed the raw reads at Q25, called clones with MiXCR and kept productive beta chains. Every entry covers one CDR3 protein and lists the most common genes and DNA from its rows. The authors' filters were not applied to this entry. Present in this sample are a few hundred thousand distinct CDR3 sequences, about a fifth of which were seen just once. Around a quarter of the sample is in the top ten clones.

Graves' hyperthyroidism was defined as stable when no progression to ophthalmopathy occurred over 18 months of follow-up. Hyperthyroidism patients were newly diagnosed, with disease duration under 2 months, and aged 18 to 65 years. Patients with uncontrolled infections, other autoimmune diseases, pregnancy or lactation were excluded. Diagnoses were based on clinical symptoms, serum thyroxine and TRAb, thyroid ultrasound and orbital computed tomography. PBMCs were separated from under 12 ml of fresh peripheral blood using Ficoll-Paque density gradient centrifugation. Total RNA was extracted with Trizol reagent, and quality was checked on an Agilent 2100 Bioanalyzer. This clonotype was counted between two and nine times. Its recognized antigen is unknown. Per-base qualities were not stored, and no clone one base away is much larger.

The origin of this receptor is a man between 18 and 29 years old with Graves' hyperthyroidism. The sequence joins TRBV6-1 to TRBJ1-2; the D segment cannot be called with confidence. Sequenced sample: blood. For the CDR3, the sequence is CASSEGASNYGYTF. The DNA is as follows: TGTGCCAGCAGTGAAGGTGCATCTAACTATGGCTACACCTTC.